The 21 T cell receptor beta chains below come from one sample, sequenced in a study of blood T cells in healthy people across ages. The authors ran a second PCR of about 6 to 12 cycles using a sample-barcoded 5' primer and a J-beta primer mix. TCRdb re-analysed the 5' RACE reads in MiXCR, keeping a single row per CDR3 protein. The data show 1.8 million or so distinct CDR3 sequences, roughly two fifths seen once. The sample comprised blood. These receptors all stem from a human donor in good health.

This clonotype was seen only a few times. At one end the junction does not follow the germline gene, possibly because of a read error. The rearrangement joins TRBV4-2 to TRBJ1-2, with D hard to call. CDR3 length: 16 amino acids. Germline CDR1 LGHNA, CDR2 YNFKEQ. The DNA for the CDR3 is TGTGCCAGCAACCAAGATCTACATGTTACAGATTATGGCTACACCTTC. This translates into CASNQDLHVTDYGYTF.

This clonotype turned up a few times. This chain joins TRBV4-1 and TRBJ2-7; 8 bases map to TRBD1. Per germline, CDR1 MGHRA and CDR2 YSYEKL. The CDR3 is 17 amino acids. The V segment lost 0 bases and the J segment 4 bases; nucleotides outside the gene matches: 11. CDR3 loop: CASSQDPGQGGRYEQYF. The CDR3 DNA sequence: TGCGCCAGCAGCCAAGATCCTGGACAGGGTGGTAGATACGAGCAGTACTTC.

CDR3 coding DNA: TGTGCCAGCAGCTCAGTCCCCGGGACCAGTGAGCAGTTCTTC. Translating it yields CASSSVPGTSEQFF. The rearrangement joins TRBV7-2 to TRBJ2-1; D possibly uses TRBD1 or TRBD2 (5 bases each). The CDR3 has 14 residues. CDR1 SGHTA and CDR2 FQGNSA come from the germline V gene. V was pared by 4 bases and J by 9 bases, with 16 bases between.

This clonotype was seen a single time. The rearrangement uses TRBV20-1 and TRBJ1-5; D is perhaps TRBD1 (5 bases). V was shortened by 3 bases and J by 7 bases, with 13 bases between the two germline ends. Germline-derived CDR1 and CDR2 are DFQATT and SNEGSKA (reference sequence). The CDR3 totals 13 residues. The CDR3 DNA reads as TGCAGTGCTAGTGGGGGACCCGAACAGCCCCAGCATTTT. This encodes CSASGGPEQPQHF.

The V gene is TRBV2, the J gene TRBJ2-7; 9 positions agree with TRBD2. The CDR3 covers 17 residues. J gave up 3 bases and V 6 bases, and 15 bases lay outside the gene matches. Germline V gene sequence: CDR1 SNHLY, CDR2 FYNNEI. CDR3 nucleotide sequence: TGTGCCAGCAGGGGGGAACCTAGCGGGGAGGCGATCTACGAGCAGTACTTC. Translating it yields CASRGEPSGEAIYEQYF.

This chain joins TRBV5-1 and TRBJ2-5; D is undetermined. The J call is uncertain, as TRBJ2-7 better fits the DNA end. This CDR3 contains 14 residues. Germline loops: CDR1 SGHRS, CDR2 YFSETQ. The CDR3 loop reads CASSSDGVSYEQYF. The CDR3 DNA follows: TGCGCCAGCAGCTCCGACGGAGTGTCCTACGAGCAGTACTTC.

The J gene is TRBJ1-4, the V gene TRBV7-9; D gene uncertain. The CDR3 is made up of 15 amino acids. Deletions cut 4 bases from V and 4 bases from J, with 13 bases between. Germline loops: CDR1 SEHNR, CDR2 FQNEAQ (reference sequence). The CDR3 DNA is TGTGCCAGCAGCTCGACTGACCATATTAATGAAAAACTGTTTTTT. Translation gives CASSSTDHINEKLFF. Complete variable domain (other parts from reference TRBV7-9 and TRBJ1-4): DTGVSQNPRHKITKRGQNVTFRCDPISEHNRLYWYRQTLGQGPEFLTYFQNEAQLEKSRLLSDRFSAERPKGSFSTLEIQRTEQGDSAMYLCASSSTDHINEKLFFGSGTQLSVL.

The rearrangement uses TRBV7-9 and TRBJ1-4, with D tentatively TRBD1 (6 bases). The V end lost 5 bases, the J end lost 16 bases, and 23 bases lay between the germline ends. Germline lookup yields CDR1 SEHNR and CDR2 FQNEAQ (reference sequence). The CDR3 contains 14 residues. The CDR3 DNA sequence: TGTGCCAGCAGCCTAGGAGGGGTTGGGACATCTCCGTTTTTT. Translation gives CASSLGGVGTSPFF.

The chain combines TRBV6-2 or TRBV6-3 with TRBJ2-3; D is uncertain. The germline gives CDR1 MNHEY, CDR2 SVGEGT. Trimming removed 7 bases from V and 2 bases from J, with 13 bases in between. The CDR3 contains 14 residues. The CDR3 coding sequence is TGTGCCAGCACAACTATCTTAACCACAGATACGCAGTATTTT. Protein: CASTTILTTDTQYF.

The genes are TRBV7-9 and TRBJ1-2; possibly TRBD1 for D (5 bases). This CDR3 comprises 15 residues. Germline-derived CDR1 and CDR2 are SEHNR and FQNEAQ (reference sequence). V lost 7 bases to trimming and J lost 8 bases, with 23 bases between them. CDR3 sequence reads: CASNSQKAGFHGYTF. In nucleotides, the CDR3 is TGTGCCAGCAACTCCCAAAAGGCAGGGTTTCACGGCTACACCTTC.

The chain combines TRBV7-9 with TRBJ2-1; 8 bases line up with TRBD1. CDR1 SEHNR and CDR2 FQNEAQ come from the germline V gene (reference sequence). V dropped 4 bases and J dropped 7; count of bases not matched to a gene: 18. This CDR3 spans 18 amino acids. CDR3 in amino acids: CASSSGQGDSQGRNEQFF. CDR3 in DNA: TGTGCCAGCAGCTCTGGACAGGGAGATTCCCAAGGGAGAAATGAGCAGTTCTTC.

V and J are TRBV12-3 or TRBV12-4 and TRBJ2-7; D is possibly TRBD1 (6 bases). V was trimmed by 6 bases and J by 5 bases, leaving 17 bases between them. The CDR3 sequence is 14 residues long. The CDR3 region has the DNA TGTGCCAGCAGCTCGGACAGAAGGTTGGACGAGCAGTACTTC. This gives the protein CASSSDRRLDEQYF.

The chain links TRBV7-6 to TRBJ2-1; D call uncertain. This CDR3 has 12 residues. V dropped 5 bases and J dropped 10 bases, with 12 bases sitting between them. Germline CDR1 is SGHVS and CDR2 is FNYEAQ. The CDR3 nucleotides are TGTGCCAGCAGCCCCCTCTTGGACGAGCAGTTCTTC. The encoded protein is CASSPLLDEQFF. Full variable domain (missing parts from reference TRBV7-6 and TRBJ2-1): GAGVSQSPRYKVTKRGQDVALRCDPISGHVSLYWYRQALGQGPEFLTYFNYEAQQDKSGLPNDRFSAERPEGSISTLTIQRTEQRDSAMYRCASSPLLDEQFFGPGTRLTVL.

This chain uses TRBV29-1 with TRBJ2-3, with TRBD2 identical over 9 bases. Trimming cost V 4 bases and J 4 bases; bases outside gene matches: 12. Germline assignment: CDR1 SQVTM and CDR2 ANQGSEA. The CDR3 is made up of 16 amino acids. CDR3 residues: CSVGGLGTSSADTQYF. The CDR3 nucleotides are TGCAGCGTTGGCGGATTGGGGACTAGCTCCGCAGATACGCAGTATTTT.

The J gene is TRBJ1-2, the V gene TRBV20-1, with TRBD1 matching over 7 bases. Germline CDR1 and CDR2: DFQATT and SNEGSKA (reference sequence). V shed 0 bases, J shed 6 bases, and the junction held 7 bases outside the gene matches. This CDR3 comprises 14 residues. CDR3 region: CSARDVGRGDGYTF. CDR3 bases: TGCAGTGCTAGAGATGTGGGCAGGGGGGATGGCTACACCTTC.

The chain uses TRBV12-5 and TRBJ1-5; TRBD1 is a possible D gene (6 bases). With 6 bases removed from V and 7 bases from J, the gap between germline ends came to 19 bases. Germline assignment: CDR1 LGHNT and CDR2 FRNRAP. CDR3 size: 15 residues. The CDR3 here is CASGTGHPFGQPQHF. CDR3 coding DNA: TGTGCTAGTGGAACGGGACACCCGTTCGGGCAGCCCCAGCATTTT.

This rearrangement joins TRBV11-1 to TRBJ2-7, with 7 bases lining up with TRBD1. Germline-derived CDR1 and CDR2 are SGHAT and FQDESV (reference sequence). The CDR3 sequence is 15 residues long. V dropped 5 bases and J dropped 1; count of bases not matched to a gene: 8. The CDR3 DNA follows: TGTGCCAGCAGCACCGGGACAGCCTCTTCCTACGAGCAGTACTTC. It encodes CASSTGTASSYEQYF.

The V and J genes are TRBV12-3 or TRBV12-4 and TRBJ1-6; perhaps TRBD1 as D (6 bases). This CDR3 comprises 14 residues. V was trimmed by 7 bases and J by 4 bases, leaving 11 bases between them. This CDR3 is CASNIGGYNSPLHF. In DNA, the CDR3 is TGTGCCAGCAATATAGGGGGATATAATTCACCCCTCCACTTT.

This clonotype was recorded a few times. The chain couples TRBV6-2 or TRBV6-3 to TRBJ2-7; weak D call: TRBD2 (5 bases). V lost 9 bases to trimming and J lost 0 bases, with 15 bases between them. The CDR3 is made up of 14 amino acids. Germline CDR1 reads MNHEY; CDR2 reads SVGEGT. The CDR3 region has the DNA TGTGCCAGATACCTCAGGAGGAGCTCCTACGAGCAGTACTTC. Translation: CARYLRRSSYEQYF.

This sequence joins TRBV29-1 and TRBJ2-1, with a possible D match to TRBD2 (6 bases). Trimming removed 1 base from V and 4 bases from J, with 14 bases in between. Germline loops: CDR1 SQVTM, CDR2 ANQGSEA. This CDR3 has 15 residues. DNA of the CDR3: TGCAGCGTTGAAGGTCTGGGGGGAGTTTACAATGAGCAGTTCTTC. Protein: CSVEGLGGVYNEQFF.

The chain joins TRBV7-9 to TRBJ1-1; D uncertain. The CDR3 contains 15 residues. Trimming pared 1 base from V and 7 bases from J, leaving 16 bases between. The germline V gene encodes CDR1 SEHNR and CDR2 FQNEAQ (reference sequence). The CDR3 spells CASSLEIPSLNEAFF. The DNA of the CDR3 is TGTGCCAGCAGCTTAGAGATCCCTTCGCTAAATGAAGCTTTCTTT.